Each of the 19 T cell receptor beta chains below was sequenced from the same sample in a study of technical replicates of blood from a few donors. Measured with immunoSEQ multiplex PCR; TCRdb has only the in-frame clones, and not every one. This table has around 16,000 clones, over 70% appearing once. Source material: PBMCs. These receptors were taken from a human donor in good health.

The chain is built from TRBV7-9 and TRBJ1-2; 8 nucleotides agree with TRBD1. Unmatched junction bases numbered 12, after V lost 5 bases and J lost 4 bases. This CDR3 has 16 residues. CDR1 and CDR2 from the germline V gene are SEHNR and FQNEAQ (reference sequence). The CDR3 reads CASSTPQGAFVYGYTF. As DNA, the CDR3 is TGTGCCAGCAGCACTCCTCAGGGGGCGTTCGTCTATGGCTACACCTTC.

The chain is built from TRBV7-9 and TRBJ1-1; TRBD1 agrees at 7 bases. J lost 4 bases, V lost 5 bases, and 13 bases had no gene match. The length of the CDR3 is 16 residues. The germline V gene encodes CDR1 SEHNR and CDR2 FQNEAQ (reference sequence). The CDR3 DNA reads as TGTGCCAGCAGCCGACAGGGTATGGAGTTGGGCACTGAAGCTTTCTTT. Translation gives CASSRQGMELGTEAFF. Full variable domain (outside the CDR3, taken from reference TRBV7-9 and TRBJ1-1): DTGVSQNPRHKITKRGQNVTFRCDPISEHNRLYWYRQTLGQGPEFLTYFQNEAQLEKSRLLSDRFSAERPKGSFSTLEIQRTEQGDSAMYLCASSRQGMELGTEAFFGQGTRLTVV.

V gene TRBV30 combines with J gene TRBJ1-2, with D unresolved. The germline V and J ends were trimmed by 0 bases and 7 bases, with 18 bases remaining between them. CDR3 length equals 15 residues. Germline lookup yields CDR1 GTSNPN and CDR2 SVGIG (reference sequence). CDR3: CAWSVLVGGEGGYTF. The CDR3 DNA follows: TGTGCCTGGAGTGTACTCGTGGGTGGGGAGGGTGGCTACACCTTC.

V is TRBV5-4 and J is TRBJ1-4; 8 bases agree with TRBD1. CDR3 length: 13 residues. Per germline, CDR1 SGHNT and CDR2 YYREEE (reference sequence). J lost 7 bases, V lost 5 bases, and 4 bases had no gene match. The chain's CDR3 is CASSWTGTEKLFF. CDR3 DNA: TGTGCCAGCAGTTGGACAGGGACTGAAAAACTGTTTTTT. The full variable domain, its missing parts supplied by reference TRBV5-4 and TRBJ1-4, is ETGVTQSPTHLIKTRGQQVTLRCSSQSGHNTVSWYQQALGQGPQFIFQYYREEENGRGNFPPRFSGLQFPNYSSELNVNALELDDSALYLCASSWTGTEKLFFGSGTQLSVL.

The chain couples TRBV30 to TRBJ2-1, with a weak D call TRBD2 (5 bases). The germline V and J ends were trimmed by 3 bases and 9 bases, with 15 bases remaining between them. CDR1 GTSNPN and CDR2 SVGIG come from the germline V gene (reference sequence). This CDR3 has 13 amino acids. The CDR3: CAWSPQRGSEQFF. CDR3 sequence (DNA): TGTGCCTGGAGCCCCCAGCGAGGGAGTGAGCAGTTCTTC.

The chain links TRBV7-9 to TRBJ1-5; D is unclear. Trimming removed 5 bases from V and 2 bases from J, with 7 bases in between. Germline-derived CDR1 and CDR2 are SEHNR and FQNEAQ (reference sequence). The CDR3 has 13 residues. The DNA for the CDR3 is TGTGCCAGCAGCCCCGAGGGCAATCAGCCCCAGCATTTT. The encoded protein is CASSPEGNQPQHF. Looking up the rest from reference TRBV7-9 and TRBJ1-5 gives the full variable domain: DTGVSQNPRHKITKRGQNVTFRCDPISEHNRLYWYRQTLGQGPEFLTYFQNEAQLEKSRLLSDRFSAERPKGSFSTLEIQRTEQGDSAMYLCASSPEGNQPQHFGDGTRLSIL.

This chain joins TRBV21-1 and TRBJ2-1; the table gives TRBD2 as D, unverified against the DNA. TRBV21-1 is listed as a pseudogene. The length of the CDR3 is 14 residues. CDR3 in amino acids: CASSKASGKHEQFF. The CDR3 nucleotides are TGTGCCAGCAGCAAAGCTAGCGGGAAGCATGAGCAGTTCTTC.

The chain uses TRBV27 and TRBJ2-7; D might be TRBD1 (5 bases). This CDR3 is built from 14 residues. The V gene lost 3 bases and the J gene lost 5 bases, with 14 bases spanning the gap. In germline, CDR1 is MNHEY, CDR2 SMNVEV (reference sequence). CDR3: CASSFSPRADEQYF. The CDR3 DNA follows: TGTGCCAGCAGTTTTAGCCCCAGGGCCGACGAGCAGTACTTC.

This clone was found once. V is TRBV7-9 and J is TRBJ2-7; TRBD1 might be the D (6 bases). The V gene lost 0 bases and the J gene lost 5 bases, with 8 bases spanning the gap. Germline-derived CDR1 and CDR2 are SEHNR and FQNEAQ (reference sequence). This CDR3 is 13 amino acids long. The CDR3 region is CASSLATGHEQYF. The CDR3 DNA reads as TGTGCCAGCAGCTTAGCCACAGGGCACGAGCAGTACTTC.

In its sample, this clone was seen once. The chain employs TRBV5-1 and TRBJ1-2, with D possibly matching TRBD1 (6 bases). This CDR3 has 15 residues. The V gene's germline CDR1 is SGHRS and CDR2 YFSETQ. Between the trimmed V and J ends, which lost 4 bases and 0 bases, there was a span of 13 bases. CDR3 residues: CASSRDIDANYGYTF. The CDR3 DNA sequence: TGCGCCAGCAGCAGGGACATAGATGCTAACTATGGCTACACCTTC.

In its sample, this clone was seen a few times. The CDR3 region has the DNA TGTGCCAGCTCGCCGGGACAGAATAGCAATCAGCCCCAGCATTTT. This codes for CASSPGQNSNQPQHF. V gene TRBV21-1 combines with J gene TRBJ1-5; TRBD1 was called by the table and not checked on the DNA. TRBV21-1 is listed as a pseudogene. CDR3 size: 15 residues.

This chain links TRBV6-5 with TRBJ2-5; 11 nucleotides agree with TRBD2. Unmatched junction bases numbered 9, after V lost 6 bases and J lost 6 bases. Germline V gene data show CDR1 as MNHEY and CDR2 as SVGAGI. This CDR3 is built from 15 residues. CDR3: CASSPVVAGGQTQYF. Written as DNA, the CDR3 is TGTGCCAGCAGCCCCGTGGTAGCGGGAGGGCAGACCCAGTACTTC.

This clone has a handful of counts. The genes are TRBV7-9 and TRBJ1-1; possible D gene TRBD1, 5 bases. Trimming stripped 1 base from V and 0 bases from J, with 9 bases between. The CDR3 loop spans 15 amino acids. Germline CDR1 and CDR2: SEHNR and FQNEAQ (reference sequence). For the CDR3, the DNA is TGTGCCAGCAGCTTAGAGGCCAGGGTGAACACTGAAGCTTTCTTT. It specifies CASSLEARVNTEAFF.

This clone was found once. The rearrangement links TRBV19 to TRBJ2-5; 7 positions agree with TRBD2. In germline, CDR1 is LNHDA, CDR2 SQIVND (reference sequence). V was pared by 3 bases and J by 5 bases, with 6 bases of the junction left unmatched. This CDR3 region has 14 residues. The DNA of the CDR3 is TGTGCCAGTAGTATGAGGGAGGGCCGGGAGACCCAGTACTTC. It codes for CASSMREGRETQYF.

The V call is TRBV5-1, the J call TRBJ2-7; 11 bases match TRBD1. The CDR3 covers 15 residues. V lost 4 bases to trimming and J lost 5 bases; unmatched junction nucleotides: 8. Germline CDR1 is SGHRS and CDR2 is YFSETQ. The CDR3 nucleotides read TGCGCCAGCAGCCCCGGGGACAGGGGGGTGGACGAGCAGTACTTC. This gives the protein CASSPGDRGVDEQYF.

This sequence joins TRBV6-5 and TRBJ2-7; TRBD2 matches 8 bases. Trimming took 7 bases from V and 2 from J; bases not matched to a gene: 7. The germline gives CDR1 MNHEY, CDR2 SVGAGI. This CDR3 spans 14 amino acids. The CDR3 nucleotides read TGTGCCAGCACTAGTACTAGCGGAACCTACGAGCAGTACTTC. Its translation: CASTSTSGTYEQYF.

The J gene is TRBJ2-3, the V gene TRBV6-5; D might be TRBD1 (5 bases). Trimming pared 2 bases from V and 2 bases from J, leaving 8 bases between. The CDR3 sequence is 14 residues long. The germline V gene has CDR1 MNHEY and CDR2 SVGAGI. The DNA for the CDR3 is TGTGCCAGCAGTTACCAGGGATTCACAGATACGCAGTATTTT. The encoded protein is CASSYQGFTDTQYF.

The V and J genes are TRBV15 and TRBJ2-6, with 8 bases matching TRBD2. V lost 4 bases and J lost 0; bases outside the gene matches: 5. The CDR3 extends over 17 amino acids. Germline-derived CDR1 and CDR2 are LNHNV and YYDKDF (reference sequence). DNA of the CDR3: TGTGCCACCAGCAAGGGACTAGATAACTCTGGGGCCAACGTCCTGACTTTC. Translating it yields CATSKGLDNSGANVLTF.

J is TRBJ1-1 and V is TRBV6-1; D is perhaps TRBD1 (5 bases). The CDR3 has 15 residues. Deletions cut 3 bases from V and 0 bases from J, with 11 bases between. Germline V CDR1 and CDR2: MNHNS, SASEGT. DNA for the CDR3: TGTGCCAGCAGTGAGGGGGGTTGGATGAACACTGAAGCTTTCTTT. It codes for CASSEGGWMNTEAFF.